One and the same sample provided the 6 T cell receptor beta chains below, sequenced in a study of blood T cell repertoires in COVID-19. Data came from immunoSEQ multiplex PCR; TCRdb stores just in-frame clones and leaves some out. In the table there are 380,000 or so clones, roughly 90% of which are singletons. Material for sequencing was peripheral blood. The receptor set was obtained from a man aged 35-49 years with acute or convalescent COVID-19.

The V call is TRBV27, the J call TRBJ2-3; TRBD2 agrees at 7 bases. CDR1 and CDR2 from the germline V gene are MNHEY and SMNVEV (reference sequence). CDR3 length: 17 amino acids. Trimming cost V 0 bases and J 4 bases; bases outside gene matches: 10. The CDR3 protein is CASSLSISGVAPDTQYF. The CDR3 DNA is TGTGCCAGCAGTTTATCAATCAGCGGGGTAGCTCCAGATACGCAGTATTTT.

The chain is built from TRBV19 and TRBJ2-7, with 10 bases fitting TRBD2. CDR1 LNHDA and CDR2 SQIVND come from the germline V gene (reference sequence). J gave up 3 bases and V 9 bases, and 5 bases lay outside the gene matches. This CDR3 region has 13 residues. Here the CDR3 reads CASTPSGSYEQYF. CDR3 DNA: TGTGCCAGCACTCCTAGCGGGAGCTACGAGCAGTACTTC.

This rearrangement joins TRBV13 to TRBJ1-1; TRBD1 matches 8 bases. The J segment lost 5 bases and the V segment lost 4 bases, leaving 6 bases of the junction unmatched. The germline CDR1 and CDR2 sequences are PRHDT and FYEKMQ (reference sequence). The CDR3 contains 14 residues. CDR3 residues: CASSSPDRVTEAFF. The CDR3 DNA reads as TGTGCCAGCAGCTCCCCGGACAGGGTAACTGAAGCTTTCTTT.

V usage is TRBV5-4 and J usage is TRBJ2-3; 10 bases line up with TRBD2. The CDR3 length is 17 residues. CDR1 is SGHNT and CDR2 is YYREEE in the germline V gene (reference sequence). The trim removed 0 bases at V and 6 bases at J, leaving 10 bases unmatched. CDR3 sequence (DNA): TGTGCCAGCAGCTTGGACGCGCTAGCGGGAGATTCGGATACGCAGTATTTT. It is translated as CASSLDALAGDSDTQYF. The variable domain in full, with the rest retrieved from reference TRBV5-4 and TRBJ2-3, is ETGVTQSPTHLIKTRGQQVTLRCSSQSGHNTVSWYQQALGQGPQFIFQYYREEENGRGNFPPRFSGLQFPNYSSELNVNALELDDSALYLCASSLDALAGDSDTQYFGPGTRLTVL.

CDR3 sequence (DNA): TGTGCCAGCAGCTTAGCGGGCCAGGGTGTCAACGAGCAGTACTTC. Translation gives CASSLAGQGVNEQYF. The chain recombines TRBV13 with TRBJ2-7, with D possibly matching TRBD1 (5 bases). CDR3 length: 15 residues. From germline, CDR1 is PRHDT and CDR2 FYEKMQ (reference sequence). Trimming took 1 base from V and 5 from J, leaving 15 bases between them.

This chain links TRBV6-4 with TRBJ2-1; 8 nucleotides match TRBD1. Germline V lookup: CDR1 MRHNA, CDR2 SNTAGT. J was trimmed by 6 bases and V by 6 bases; bases with no gene match: 10. This CDR3 has 15 amino acids. The CDR3 loop is CASSQDRVMGNEQFF. In DNA form, the CDR3 reads TGTGCCAGCAGCCAGGACAGGGTTATGGGCAATGAGCAGTTCTTC.